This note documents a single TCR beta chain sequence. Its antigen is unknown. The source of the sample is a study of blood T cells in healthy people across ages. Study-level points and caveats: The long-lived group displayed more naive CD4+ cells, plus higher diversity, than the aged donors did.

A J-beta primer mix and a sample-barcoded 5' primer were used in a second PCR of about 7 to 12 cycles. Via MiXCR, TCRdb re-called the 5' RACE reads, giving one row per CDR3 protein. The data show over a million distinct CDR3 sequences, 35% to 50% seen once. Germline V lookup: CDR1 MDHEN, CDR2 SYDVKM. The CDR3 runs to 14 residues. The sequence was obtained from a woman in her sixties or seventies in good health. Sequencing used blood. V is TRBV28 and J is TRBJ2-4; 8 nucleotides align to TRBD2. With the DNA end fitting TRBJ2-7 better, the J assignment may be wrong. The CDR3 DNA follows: TGTGCCACCCCAGGAAGCGGGAGCGCGGGCGAGCAGTACTTC. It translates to CATPGSGSAGEQYF.